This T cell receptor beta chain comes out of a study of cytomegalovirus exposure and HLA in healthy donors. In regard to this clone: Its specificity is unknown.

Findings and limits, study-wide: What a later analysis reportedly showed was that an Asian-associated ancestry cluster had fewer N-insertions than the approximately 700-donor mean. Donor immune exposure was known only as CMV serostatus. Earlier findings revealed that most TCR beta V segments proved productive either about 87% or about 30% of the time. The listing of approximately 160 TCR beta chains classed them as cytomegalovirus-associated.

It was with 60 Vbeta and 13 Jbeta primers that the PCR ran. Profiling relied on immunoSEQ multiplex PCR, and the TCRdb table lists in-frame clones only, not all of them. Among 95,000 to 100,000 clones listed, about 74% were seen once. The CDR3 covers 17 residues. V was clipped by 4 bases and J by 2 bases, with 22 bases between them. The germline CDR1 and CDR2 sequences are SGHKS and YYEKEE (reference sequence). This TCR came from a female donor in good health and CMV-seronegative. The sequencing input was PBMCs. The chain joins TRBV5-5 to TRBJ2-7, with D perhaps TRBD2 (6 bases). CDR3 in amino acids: CASSPGQGRGTPYEQYF. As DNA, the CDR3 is TGTGCCAGCAGCCCCGGCCAAGGGAGAGGGACTCCCTACGAGCAGTACTTC. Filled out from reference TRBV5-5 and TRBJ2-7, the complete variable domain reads DAGVTQSPTHLIKTRGQQVTLRCSPISGHKSVSWYQQVLGQGPQFIFQYYEKEERGRGNFPDRFSARQFPNYSSELNVNALLLGDSALYLCASSPGQGRGTPYEQYFGPGTRLTVT.